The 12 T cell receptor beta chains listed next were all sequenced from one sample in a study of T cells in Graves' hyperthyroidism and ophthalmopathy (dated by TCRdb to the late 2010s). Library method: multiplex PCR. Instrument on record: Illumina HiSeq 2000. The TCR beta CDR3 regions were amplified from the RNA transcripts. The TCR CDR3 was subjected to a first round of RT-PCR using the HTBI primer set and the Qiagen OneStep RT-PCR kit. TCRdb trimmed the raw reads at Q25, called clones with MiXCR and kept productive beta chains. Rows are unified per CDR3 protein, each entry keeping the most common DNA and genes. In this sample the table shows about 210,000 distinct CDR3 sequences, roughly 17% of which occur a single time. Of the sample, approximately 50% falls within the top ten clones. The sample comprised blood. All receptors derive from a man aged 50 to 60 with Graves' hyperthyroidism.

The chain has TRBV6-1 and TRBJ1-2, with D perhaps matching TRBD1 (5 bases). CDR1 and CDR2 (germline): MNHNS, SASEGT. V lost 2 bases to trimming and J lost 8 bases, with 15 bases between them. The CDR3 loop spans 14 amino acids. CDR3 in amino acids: CASSEREGYRGYTF. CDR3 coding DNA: TGTGCCAGCAGTGAACGCGAGGGGTATAGAGGCTACACCTTC.

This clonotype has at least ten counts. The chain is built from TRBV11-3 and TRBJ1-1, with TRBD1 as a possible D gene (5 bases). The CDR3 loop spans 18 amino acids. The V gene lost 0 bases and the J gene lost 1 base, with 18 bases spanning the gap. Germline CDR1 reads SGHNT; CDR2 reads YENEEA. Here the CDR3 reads CASSLEGWTWVSNTEAFF. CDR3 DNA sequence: TGTGCCAGCAGCTTAGAAGGGTGGACATGGGTGTCGAACACTGAAGCTTTCTTT.

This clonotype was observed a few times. CDR3 DNA: TGCGCCAGCAGTGAGTCAGGCGGGACCCCTGACGAGCAGTACTTC. It is translated as CASSESGGTPDEQYF. The chain joins TRBV10-1 to TRBJ2-7, with TRBD2 as a possible D gene (6 bases). Trimming removed 0 bases from V and 5 bases from J, with 14 bases in between. This CDR3 comprises 15 residues. Germline lookup yields CDR1 WNHNN and CDR2 SYGVQD (reference sequence).

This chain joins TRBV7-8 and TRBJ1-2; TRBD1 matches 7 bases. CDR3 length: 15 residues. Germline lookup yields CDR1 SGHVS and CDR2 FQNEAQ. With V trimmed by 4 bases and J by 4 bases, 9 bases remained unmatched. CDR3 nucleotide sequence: TGTGCCAGCAGCTCAAATACTAGACAGGGCTATGGCTACACCTTC. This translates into CASSSNTRQGYGYTF. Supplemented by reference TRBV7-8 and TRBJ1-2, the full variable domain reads GAGVSQSPRYKVAKRGQDVALRCDPISGHVSLFWYQQALGQGPEFLTYFQNEAQLDKSGLPSDRFFAERPEGSVSTLKIQRTQQEDSAVYLCASSSNTRQGYGYTFGSGTRLTVV.

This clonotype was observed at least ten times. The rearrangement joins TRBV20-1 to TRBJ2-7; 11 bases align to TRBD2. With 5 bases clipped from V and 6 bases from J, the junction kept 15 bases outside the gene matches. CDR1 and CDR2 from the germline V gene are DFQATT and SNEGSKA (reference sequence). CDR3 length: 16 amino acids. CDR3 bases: TGCAGTGCTGTAGTTGCTACTAGCGGGAGTTTTTCCGAGCAGTACTTC. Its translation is CSAVVATSGSFSEQYF.

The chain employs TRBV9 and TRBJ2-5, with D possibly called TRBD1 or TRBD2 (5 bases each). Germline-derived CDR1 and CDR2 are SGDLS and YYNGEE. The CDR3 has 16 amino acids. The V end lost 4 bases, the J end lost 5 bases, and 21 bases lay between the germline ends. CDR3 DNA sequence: TGTGCCAGCAGCCCCGGGACGACGACTGCGGAGGAGACCCAGTACTTC. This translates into CASSPGTTTAEETQYF.

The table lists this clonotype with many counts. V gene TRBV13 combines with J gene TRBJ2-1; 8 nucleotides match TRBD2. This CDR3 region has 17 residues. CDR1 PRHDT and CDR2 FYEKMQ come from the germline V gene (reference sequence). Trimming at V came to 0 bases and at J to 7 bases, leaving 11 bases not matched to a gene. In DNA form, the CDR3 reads TGTGCCAGCAGCTTAGGTTTGAGCGGGAGAGTGTTGAATGAGCAGTTCTTC. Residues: CASSLGLSGRVLNEQFF.

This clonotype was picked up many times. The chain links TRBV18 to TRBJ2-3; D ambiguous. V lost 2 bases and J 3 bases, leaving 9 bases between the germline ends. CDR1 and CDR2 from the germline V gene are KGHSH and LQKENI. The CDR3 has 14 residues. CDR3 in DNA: TGTGCCAGCTCACCAAAACAGACAACAGATACGCAGTATTTT. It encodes CASSPKQTTDTQYF. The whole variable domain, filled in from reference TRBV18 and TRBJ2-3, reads NAGVMQNPRHLVRRRGQEARLRCSPMKGHSHVYWYRQLPEEGLKFMVYLQKENIIDESGMPKERFSAEFPKEGPSILRIQQVVRGDSAAYFCASSPKQTTDTQYFGPGTRLTVL.

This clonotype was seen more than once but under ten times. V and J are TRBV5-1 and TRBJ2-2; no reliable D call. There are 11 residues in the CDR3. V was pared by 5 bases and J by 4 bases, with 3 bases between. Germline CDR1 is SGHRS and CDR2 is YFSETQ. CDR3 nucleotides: TGCGCCAGCAGAATCACCGGGGAGCTGTTTTTT. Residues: CASRITGELFF.

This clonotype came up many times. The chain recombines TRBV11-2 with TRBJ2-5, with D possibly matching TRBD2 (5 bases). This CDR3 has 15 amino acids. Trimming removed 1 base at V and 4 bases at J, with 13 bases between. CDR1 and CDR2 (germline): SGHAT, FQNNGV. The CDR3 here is CASSLVMGVGETQYF. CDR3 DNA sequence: TGTGCCAGCAGCTTAGTAATGGGAGTCGGAGAGACCCAGTACTTC.

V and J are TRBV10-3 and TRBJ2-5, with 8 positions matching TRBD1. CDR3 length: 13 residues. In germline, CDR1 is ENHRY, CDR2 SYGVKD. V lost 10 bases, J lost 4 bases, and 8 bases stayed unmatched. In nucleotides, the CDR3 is TGTGCCACCTCACAGGGGGAGCGAGAGACCCAGTACTTC. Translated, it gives CATSQGERETQYF.

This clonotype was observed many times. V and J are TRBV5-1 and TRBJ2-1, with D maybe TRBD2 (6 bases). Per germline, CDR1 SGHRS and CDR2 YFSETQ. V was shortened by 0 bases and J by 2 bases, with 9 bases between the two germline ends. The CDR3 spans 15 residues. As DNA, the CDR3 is TGCGCCAGCAGCTTGGGACTAGTTACCTACAATGAGCAGTTCTTC. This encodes CASSLGLVTYNEQFF.